The clone carrying this T cell receptor (beta chain) appeared many times. TCRdb re-called the RT-PCR reads with MiXCR, one entry per CDR3 protein. The sample lists about a million distinct CDR3 sequences, about a sixth seen once, with around 6% in the top ten. The record originates from a study of patients and donors after allogeneic stem cell transplantation. Germline V CDR1 and CDR2: SGHRS, YFSETQ. V dropped 4 bases and J dropped 2 bases, with 12 bases sitting between them. The CDR3 runs to 14 residues. The chain joins TRBV5-1 to TRBJ1-1; no definite D call. Source material: blood, either unsorted or a sorted T cell fraction (not recorded which). The TCR comes from a human donor who was either an allogeneic HSCT recipient or a stem cell or donor lymphocyte infusion donor (not recorded which). It is not recorded whose cells these are; they may come from a transplant donor. The CDR3 is CASSEGHANTEAFF. CDR3 nucleotides: TGCGCCAGCAGCGAAGGCCACGCCAACACTGAAGCTTTCTTT.